These 18 T cell receptor beta chains were sequenced from one sample in a study of blood T cell repertoires in COVID-19. Sequencing was performed with immunoSEQ multiplex PCR; in TCRdb, only in-frame clones are kept and a portion is missing. Of over 120,000 clones listed, approximately 90% are singletons. The sequenced material came from PBMCs or T cells enriched from blood (not recorded which). The source is a man aged 50-59 years who had recovered from COVID-19.

This chain uses TRBV2 with TRBJ2-2; 7 bases map to TRBD2. CDR1 and CDR2 from the germline V gene are SNHLY and FYNNEI. Trimming took 8 bases from V and 4 from J; bases not matched to a gene: 10. The CDR3 contains 15 residues. Here the CDR3 reads CASGSAGLITGELFF. DNA for the CDR3: TGTGCCAGCGGTAGCGCGGGACTAATCACCGGGGAGCTGTTTTTT.

The J gene is TRBJ2-1, the V gene TRBV2; TRBD2 aligns across 14 bases. Germline trimming cut 10 bases from V and 6 bases from J; bases unmatched to any gene: 5. CDR3 length equals 14 residues. Germline V gene lookup returns CDR1 SNHLY and CDR2 FYNNEI. The CDR3 sequence is CANSGLAGGNEQFF. CDR3 DNA: TGTGCCAACTCCGGACTAGCGGGGGGCAATGAGCAGTTCTTC.

This clone was counted only a few times. Other DNA sequences in this sample translate to the same CDR3. The V call is TRBV2, the J call TRBJ2-4, with D perhaps matching TRBD1 (6 bases). The CDR3 loop spans 13 amino acids. CDR1 is SNHLY, CDR2 FYNNEI, per germline. Between the trimmed V and J ends, which lost 10 bases and 1 base, there was a span of 11 bases. The CDR3 region has the DNA TGTGCCACTCGTAGGGGGGCCAAAAACATTCAGTACTTC. Amino acids: CATRRGAKNIQYF.

The genes are TRBV18 and TRBJ2-2; no clear D gene. The germline gives CDR1 KGHSH, CDR2 LQKENI. V lost 0 bases to trimming and J lost 3 bases, with 8 bases between them. This CDR3 is built from 15 residues. The CDR3 is CASSPPRVDTGELFF. The DNA of the CDR3 is TGTGCCAGCTCACCACCACGGGTGGACACCGGGGAGCTGTTTTTT.

J is TRBJ2-3 and V is TRBV27; TRBD2 is a possible D gene (5 bases). V lost 0 bases, J lost 2 bases, and 12 bases lay in between. CDR1 and CDR2 from the germline V gene are MNHEY and SMNVEV (reference sequence). This CDR3 region has 16 residues. CDR3 nucleotides: TGTGCCAGCAGTTTATCGCGAGACTATCCCACAGATACGCAGTATTTT. It codes for CASSLSRDYPTDTQYF.

The chain couples TRBV9 to TRBJ2-5, with 11 bases identical to TRBD2. Trimming at V came to 2 bases and at J to 6 bases, leaving 9 bases not matched to a gene. From germline, CDR1 is SGDLS and CDR2 YYNGEE. This CDR3 comprises 16 residues. In DNA, the CDR3 is TGTGCCAGCAGCGTGGGGTCGGGACTAGCGGTGAAGACCCAGTACTTC. It yields the protein CASSVGSGLAVKTQYF.

The V and J genes are TRBV5-4 and TRBJ2-5; D is uncertain. Germline-derived CDR1 and CDR2 are SGHNT and YYREEE (reference sequence). The CDR3 sequence is 12 residues long. Deletions cut 4 bases from V and 5 bases from J, with 9 bases between. The CDR3 loop is CASSLTGETQYF. CDR3 nucleotide sequence: TGTGCCAGCAGCCTAACCGGGGAGACCCAGTACTTC.

V and J are TRBV19 and TRBJ1-5, with D maybe TRBD1 (5 bases). CDR1 is LNHDA, CDR2 SQIVND, per germline (reference sequence). The length of the CDR3 is 14 residues. The germline V and J ends were trimmed by 5 bases and 6 bases, with 14 bases remaining between them. This CDR3 is CASSSSPGGQPQHF. CDR3 nucleotides: TGTGCCAGTAGTTCTAGCCCGGGGGGTCAGCCCCAGCATTTT.

The sample holds one count of this clone. The genes are TRBV5-3 and TRBJ1-4; D call uncertain. TRBV5-3 is placed among ORFs of uncertain function. V was cut by 4 bases and J by 0 bases, with 10 bases left in between. This CDR3 is 15 amino acids long. This CDR3 reads CARSLLFATNEKLFF. DNA for the CDR3: TGTGCCAGAAGCCTTTTATTTGCAACTAATGAAAAACTGTTTTTT.

The chain recombines TRBV4-3 with TRBJ1-1; 7 positions match TRBD1. Germline values: CDR1 LGHNA, CDR2 YSLEER. V was clipped by 1 base and J by 0 bases; unmatched bases: 5. The CDR3 length is 16 residues. The CDR3 DNA reads as TGCGCCAGCAGCCAAGTAACAGGGGATATGAACACTGAAGCTTTCTTT. This gives the protein CASSQVTGDMNTEAFF.

The chain carries TRBV2 and TRBJ2-2; no clear D. The CDR3 runs to 13 residues. Trimming shortened V by 3 bases and J by 4 bases, and 6 bases separated the two germline ends. Germline V gene data show CDR1 as SNHLY and CDR2 as FYNNEI. CDR3 in amino acids: CASSDIITGELFF. The CDR3 nucleotides are TGTGCCAGCAGTGACATCATCACCGGGGAGCTGTTTTTT. The full variable domain, rest sourced from reference TRBV2 and TRBJ2-2, is EPEVTQTPSHQVTQMGQEVILRCVPISNHLYFYWYRQILGQKVEFLVSFYNNEISEKSEIFDDQFSVERPDGSNFTLKIRSTKLEDSAMYFCASSDIITGELFFGEGSRLTVL.

This chain connects TRBV6-5 to TRBJ1-1; 9 positions agree with TRBD1. This CDR3 region has 14 residues. Per the germline V gene, CDR1 is MNHEY and CDR2 is SVGAGI. The trim removed 7 bases at V and 4 bases at J, leaving 7 bases unmatched. Written as DNA, the CDR3 is TGTGCCAGCAACAACAGGGGGCCCGGCACTGAAGCTTTCTTT. It is translated as CASNNRGPGTEAFF.

J is TRBJ2-7 and V is TRBV19, with TRBD1 matching over 7 bases. After removal of 3 bases from V and 3 bases from J, the junction contained 5 bases not matched to a gene. The CDR3 is made up of 14 amino acids. The germline gives CDR1 LNHDA, CDR2 SQIVND (reference sequence). The CDR3 sequence is CASSIPGQNYEQYF. The CDR3 DNA reads as TGTGCCAGTAGTATCCCGGGACAGAACTACGAGCAGTACTTC.

The chain links TRBV5-1 to TRBJ2-5; TRBD2 matches at 7 bases. The J segment lost 5 bases and the V segment lost 0 bases, leaving 10 bases of the junction unmatched. This CDR3 is 16 amino acids long. Germline-derived CDR1 and CDR2 are SGHRS and YFSETQ. The CDR3 DNA reads TGCGCCAGCAGCTTGGGGGCGAGCGGGGCCCAGGAGACCCAGTACTTC. Protein product: CASSLGASGAQETQYF.

This chain uses TRBV11-2 with TRBJ2-1; 8 bases are shared with TRBD2. The V and J ends lost 4 bases and 2 bases, in that order; junction bases with no gene match: 4. The CDR3 runs 15 residues. Germline CDR1 is SGHAT and CDR2 is FQNNGV. The CDR3 DNA follows: TGTGCCAGCAGCTCAACTAGCGGTACCTACAATGAGCAGTTCTTC. As protein: CASSSTSGTYNEQFF.

The chain is built from TRBV4-3 and TRBJ1-6; D unresolved. The CDR3 has 13 residues. CDR1 and CDR2 from the germline V gene are LGHNA and YSLEER. V gave up 0 bases and J gave up 10 bases, with 7 bases separating them. In DNA form, the CDR3 reads TGCGCCAGCAGCCAAGACGTCCGGTCACCCCTCCACTTT. As protein: CASSQDVRSPLHF.

The genes are TRBV29-1 and TRBJ1-2, with D possibly TRBD1 on 5 matching bases. CDR1 SQVTM and CDR2 ANQGSEA come from the germline V gene. The CDR3 has 16 residues. V lost 4 bases to trimming and J lost 4 bases, with 22 bases between them. CDR3 sequence (DNA): TGCAGCGTTGGTGACAGCACTTCCCCCGACCTCTATGGCTACACCTTC. It translates to CSVGDSTSPDLYGYTF.

This clone has just one count. The chain recombines TRBV6-5 with TRBJ2-7; D is unresolved. There are 15 residues in the CDR3. The V and J ends lost 0 bases and 3 bases respectively, with 12 bases between them. Per the germline V gene, CDR1 is MNHEY and CDR2 is SVGAGI. CDR3 sequence (DNA): TGTGCCAGCAGTTACTCCCCAGATCCTTACTACGAGCAGTACTTC. It translates to CASSYSPDPYYEQYF.